This T cell receptor beta chain stems from a study of brain T cells in children with intractable seizures. Overall study results and limits: Absence of clones before surgery may stem from lower sequencing depth. HCMV serostatus was not known, and viral specificity came from CDR3 similarity only.

With respect to this clone: No antigen is known for it. Other DNA sequences in the sample encode the same CDR3.

Time point defined: blood from clinic visit 5 months post-surgery; TSC patient then seizure free. Sequencing was limited to surgery cases with top T cell transcript signatures in brain tissue. Patients received at least one anti-epileptic drug before surgery. The V end was cut by 1 base, the J end by 7 bases, with 8 bases between. Per germline, CDR1 LNHDA and CDR2 SQIVND (reference sequence). The CDR3 extends over 13 amino acids. The data were produced by immunoSEQ multiplex PCR, yet TCRdb's version contains in-frame clones alone and is incomplete. The repertoire has around 340,000 clones, over 85% of them found once; the top ten carry 5% to 7%.

J is TRBJ2-1 and V is TRBV19; no clear D. The specimen comprised peripheral blood, sampled 4 to 5 months after surgery. This TCR came from a boy less than two years old with tuberous sclerosis and intractable seizures. The CDR3 protein is CASSIAEGNEQFF. The DNA of the CDR3 is TGTGCCAGTAGTATAGCGGAAGGGAATGAGCAGTTCTTC.